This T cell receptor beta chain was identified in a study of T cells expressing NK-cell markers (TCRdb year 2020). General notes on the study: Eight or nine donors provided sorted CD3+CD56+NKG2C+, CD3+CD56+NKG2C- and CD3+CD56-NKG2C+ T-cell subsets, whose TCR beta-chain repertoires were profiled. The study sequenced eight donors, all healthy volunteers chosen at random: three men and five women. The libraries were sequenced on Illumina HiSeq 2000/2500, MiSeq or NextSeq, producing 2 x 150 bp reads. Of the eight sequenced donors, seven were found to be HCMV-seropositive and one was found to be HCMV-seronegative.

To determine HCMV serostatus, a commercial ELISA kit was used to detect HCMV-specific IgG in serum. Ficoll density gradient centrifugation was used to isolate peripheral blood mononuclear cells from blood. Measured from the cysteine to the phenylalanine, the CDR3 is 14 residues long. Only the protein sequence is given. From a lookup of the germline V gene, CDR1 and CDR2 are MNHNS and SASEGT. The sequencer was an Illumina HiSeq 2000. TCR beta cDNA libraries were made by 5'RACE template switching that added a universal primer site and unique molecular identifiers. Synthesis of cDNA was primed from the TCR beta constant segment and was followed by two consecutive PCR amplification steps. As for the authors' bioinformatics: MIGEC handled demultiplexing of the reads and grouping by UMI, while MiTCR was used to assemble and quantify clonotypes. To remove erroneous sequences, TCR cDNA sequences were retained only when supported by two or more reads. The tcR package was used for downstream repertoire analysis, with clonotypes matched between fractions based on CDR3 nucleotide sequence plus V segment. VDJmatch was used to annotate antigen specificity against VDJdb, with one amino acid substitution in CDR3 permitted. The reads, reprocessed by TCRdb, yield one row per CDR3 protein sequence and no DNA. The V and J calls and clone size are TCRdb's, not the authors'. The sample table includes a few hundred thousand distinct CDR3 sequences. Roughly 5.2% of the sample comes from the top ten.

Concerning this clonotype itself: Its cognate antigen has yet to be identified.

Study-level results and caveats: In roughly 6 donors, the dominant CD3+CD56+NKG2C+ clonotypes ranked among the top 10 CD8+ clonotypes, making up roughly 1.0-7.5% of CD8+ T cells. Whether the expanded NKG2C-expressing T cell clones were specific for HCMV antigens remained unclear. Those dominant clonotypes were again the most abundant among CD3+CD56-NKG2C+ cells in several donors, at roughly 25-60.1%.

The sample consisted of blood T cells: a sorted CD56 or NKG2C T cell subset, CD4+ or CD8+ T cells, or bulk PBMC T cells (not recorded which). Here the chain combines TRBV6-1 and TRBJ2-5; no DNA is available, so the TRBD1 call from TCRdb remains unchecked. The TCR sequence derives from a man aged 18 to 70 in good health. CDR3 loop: CASSPSGTVETQYF.